This T cell receptor (beta chain) originates from a study of blood T cell repertoires in COVID-19. Study at large: Nucleic acid was either cDNA or gDNA, and it came from T cells, B-cell-depleted T cells, or PBMCs.

The repertoire was sequenced with immunoSEQ multiplex PCR; TCRdb's copy has only in-frame clones and lacks some. The table includes about 270,000 clones, roughly 82% detected once. The Seattle site enrolled patients during active infection and followed them longitudinally. This clone was seen only once. The CDR3 loop spans 15 amino acids. CDR1 is MDHEN and CDR2 is SYDVKM in the germline V gene. V was cut by 7 bases and J by 2 bases, with 15 bases left in between. The clonotype was recovered from a woman aged 80 or over with COVID-19, enrolled during active disease. The chain employs TRBV28 and TRBJ1-5, with D uncertain. Specimen: peripheral blood. CDR3: CASTRPGRGNQPQHF. CDR3 coding DNA: TGTGCCAGCACCCGCCCGGGGAGGGGCAATCAGCCCCAGCATTTT.